This T cell receptor (beta chain) was recorded in a study of blood T cell repertoires in COVID-19. V lost 0 bases and J lost 2; bases outside the gene matches: 4. From germline, CDR1 is SGHRS and CDR2 YFSETQ. This CDR3 spans 16 amino acids. Profiled with immunoSEQ multiplex PCR; TCRdb holds only in-frame clones, not every one. The repertoire holds 220,000 or so clones, with about 88% as singletons. Seattle's enrolled individuals joined amid active infection and were then monitored longitudinally. The chain combines TRBV5-1 with TRBJ2-3; TRBD2 agrees at 9 bases. This receptor was obtained from a woman aged 45-65 years with COVID-19, enrolled during active disease. Specimen: peripheral blood. The CDR3 region has the DNA TGCGCCAGCAGCTTGGCGCGGGGGGGCTTCACAGATACGCAGTATTTT. This sequence encodes CASSLARGGFTDTQYF. Full variable domain (remainder filled in from reference TRBV5-1 and TRBJ2-3): KAGVTQTPRYLIKTRGQQVTLSCSPISGHRSVSWYQQTPGQGLQFLFEYFSETQRNKGNFPGRFSGRQFSNSRSEMNVSTLELGDSALYLCASSLARGGFTDTQYFGPGTRLTVL.